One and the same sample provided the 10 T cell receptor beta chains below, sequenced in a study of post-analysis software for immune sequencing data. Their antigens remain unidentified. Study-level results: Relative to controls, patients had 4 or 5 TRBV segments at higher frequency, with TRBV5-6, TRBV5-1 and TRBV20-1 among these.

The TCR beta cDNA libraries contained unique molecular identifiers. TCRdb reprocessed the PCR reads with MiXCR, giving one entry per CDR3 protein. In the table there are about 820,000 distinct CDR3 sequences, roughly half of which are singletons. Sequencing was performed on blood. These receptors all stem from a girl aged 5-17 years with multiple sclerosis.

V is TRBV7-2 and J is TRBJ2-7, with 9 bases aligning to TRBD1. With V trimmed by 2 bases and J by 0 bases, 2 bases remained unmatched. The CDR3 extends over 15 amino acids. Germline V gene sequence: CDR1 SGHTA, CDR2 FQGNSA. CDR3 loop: CASSLMDRGSYEQYF. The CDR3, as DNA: TGTGCCAGCAGCTTAATGGACAGGGGCTCCTACGAGCAGTACTTC.

The CDR3 spells CATTGLLPTYEQYF. In nucleotides, the CDR3 is TGTGCCACCACCGGACTCCTCCCTACCTACGAGCAGTACTTC. The gene calls are TRBV24-1 and TRBJ2-7; TRBD2 is a possible D gene (5 bases). V was clipped by 8 bases and J by 2 bases, with 15 bases between them. The CDR3 sequence is 14 residues long. Per the germline V gene, CDR1 is KGHDR and CDR2 is SFDVKD.

In nucleotides, the CDR3 is TGCAGTACGAGCGGGACAGCTCCCGAGCAGTACTTC. Protein product: CSTSGTAPEQYF. The rearrangement uses TRBV20-1 and TRBJ2-7; either TRBD1 or TRBD2 may fit D (7 bases each). Germline assignment: CDR1 DFQATT and CDR2 SNEGSKA (reference sequence). The CDR3 covers 12 residues. V lost 8 bases and J 6 bases, leaving 17 bases between the germline ends.

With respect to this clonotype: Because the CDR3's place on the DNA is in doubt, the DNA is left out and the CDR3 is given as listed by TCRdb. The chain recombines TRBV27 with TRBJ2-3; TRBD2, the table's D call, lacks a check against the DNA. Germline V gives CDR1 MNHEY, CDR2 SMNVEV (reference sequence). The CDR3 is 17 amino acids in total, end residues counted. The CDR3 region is CASSLSNVAGGTDTRYF.

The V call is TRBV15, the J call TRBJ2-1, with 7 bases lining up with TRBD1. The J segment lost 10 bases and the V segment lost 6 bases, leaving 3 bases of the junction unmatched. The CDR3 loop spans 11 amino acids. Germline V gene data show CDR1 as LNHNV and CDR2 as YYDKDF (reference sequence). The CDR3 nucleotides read TGTGCCACCAGTAGACAGGGCGAGCAGTTCTTC. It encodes CATSRQGEQFF. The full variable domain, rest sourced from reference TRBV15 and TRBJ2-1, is DAMVIQNPRYQVTQFGKPVTLSCSQTLNHNVMYWYQQKSSQAPKLLFHYYDKDFNNEADTPDNFQSRRPNTSFCFLDIRSPGLGDTAMYLCATSRQGEQFFGPGTRLTVL.

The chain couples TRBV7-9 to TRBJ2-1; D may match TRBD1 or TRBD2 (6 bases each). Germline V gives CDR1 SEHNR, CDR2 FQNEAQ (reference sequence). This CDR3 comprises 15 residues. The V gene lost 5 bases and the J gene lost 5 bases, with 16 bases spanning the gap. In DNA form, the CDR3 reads TGTGCCAGCAGCCTCCCGGGGGCGTCCCACAATGAGCAGTTCTTC. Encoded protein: CASSLPGASHNEQFF.

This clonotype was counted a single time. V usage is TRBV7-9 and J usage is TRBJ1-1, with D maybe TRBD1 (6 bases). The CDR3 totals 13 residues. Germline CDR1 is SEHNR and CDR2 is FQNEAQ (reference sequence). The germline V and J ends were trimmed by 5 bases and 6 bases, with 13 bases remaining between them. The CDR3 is CASSLGGGPEAFF. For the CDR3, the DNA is TGTGCCAGCAGCCTGGGAGGGGGTCCTGAAGCTTTCTTT.

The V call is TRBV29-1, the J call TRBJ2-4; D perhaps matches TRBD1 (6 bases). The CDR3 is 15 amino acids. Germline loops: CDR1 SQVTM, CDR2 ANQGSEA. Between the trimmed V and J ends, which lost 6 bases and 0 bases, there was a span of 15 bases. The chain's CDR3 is CSVDTGPLAKNIQYF. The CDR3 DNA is TGCAGCGTAGACACAGGGCCCCTAGCCAAAAACATTCAGTACTTC.

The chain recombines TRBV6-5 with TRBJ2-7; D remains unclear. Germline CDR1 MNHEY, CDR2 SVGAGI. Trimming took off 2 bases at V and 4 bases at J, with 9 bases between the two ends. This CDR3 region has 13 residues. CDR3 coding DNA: TGTGCCAGCAGTTACGGGTGGCATTACGAGCAGTACTTC. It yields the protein CASSYGWHYEQYF.

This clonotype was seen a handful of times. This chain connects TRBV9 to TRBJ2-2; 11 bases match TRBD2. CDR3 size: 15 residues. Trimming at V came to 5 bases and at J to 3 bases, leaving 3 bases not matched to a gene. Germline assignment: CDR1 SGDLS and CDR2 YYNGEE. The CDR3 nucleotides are TGTGCCAGCAGTTATAGCGGGAGGGACACCGGGGAGCTGTTTTTT. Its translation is CASSYSGRDTGELFF.